This note documents a single TCR beta chain sequence. This sample is drawn from a study of blood T cell repertoires in COVID-19. Study summary: The United States, Italy and Spain provided the acute and convalescent COVID-19 samples. T cells, B-cell-depleted T cells, or PBMCs supplied cDNA or gDNA.

CDR3 length equals 16 residues. Trimming removed 3 bases from V and 3 bases from J, with 18 bases in between. Germline V gene data show CDR1 as LNHDA and CDR2 as SQIVND (reference sequence). Methods used by the authors: Estimated nucleated cell counts came from reference gene primer amplification. Only in-frame clones appear in the TCRdb table, and some are missing; sequencing was by immunoSEQ multiplex PCR. From that table come the V and J calls and clone size; the DNA was used to work out D and trimming. Of hundreds of thousands of clones listed, 83% were seen once; the top ten hold 8% to 9.5%. The J gene is TRBJ2-7, the V gene TRBV19, with no clear D. The origin of this receptor is a woman between 45 and 65 years old who had recovered from COVID-19. Specimen: peripheral blood. This CDR3 is CASSIIPTPSVYEQYF. The CDR3 coding sequence is TGTGCCAGTAGTATCATACCAACCCCGTCAGTCTACGAGCAGTACTTC.